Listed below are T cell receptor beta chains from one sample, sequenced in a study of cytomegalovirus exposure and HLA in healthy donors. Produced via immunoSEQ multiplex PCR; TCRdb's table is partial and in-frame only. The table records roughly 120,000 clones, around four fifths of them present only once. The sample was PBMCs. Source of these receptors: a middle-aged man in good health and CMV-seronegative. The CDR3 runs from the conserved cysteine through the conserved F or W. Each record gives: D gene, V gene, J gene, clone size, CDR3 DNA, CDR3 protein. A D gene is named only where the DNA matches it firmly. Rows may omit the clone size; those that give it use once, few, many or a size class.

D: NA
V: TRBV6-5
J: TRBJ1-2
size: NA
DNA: TGTGCCAGCAGTTCCCAGACAGTTTCGTATGGCTACACCTTC
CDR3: CASSSQTVSYGYTF

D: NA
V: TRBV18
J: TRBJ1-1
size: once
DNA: TGTGCCAGCTCAGCTGGAGTGAACACTGAAGCTTTCTTT
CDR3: CASSAGVNTEAFF

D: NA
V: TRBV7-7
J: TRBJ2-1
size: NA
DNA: TGTGCCAGCAGCTTAGGCGGGGGCCTCAATGAGCAGTTCTTC
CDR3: CASSLGGGLNEQFF

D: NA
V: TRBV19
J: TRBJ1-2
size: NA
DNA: TGTGCCAGTAGTATCGGAGACAGTGGGCACTATGGCTACACCTTC
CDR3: CASSIGDSGHYGYTF

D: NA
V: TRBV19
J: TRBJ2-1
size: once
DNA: TGTGCCAGCAGTCCAGCCGGCAGGGGTGTAGATGAGCAGTTCTTC
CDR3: CASSPAGRGVDEQFF

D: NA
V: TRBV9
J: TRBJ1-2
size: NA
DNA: TGTGCCAGCAGCGGAGGAGGGCAGGCTAACTATGGCTACACCTTC
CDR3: CASSGGGQANYGYTF

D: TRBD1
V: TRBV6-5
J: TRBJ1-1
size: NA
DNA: TGTGCCAGCAGTTACAACAGGGGGCGCTTATTTACTGAAGCTTTCTTT
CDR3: CASSYNRGRLFTEAFF

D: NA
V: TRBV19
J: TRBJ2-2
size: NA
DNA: TGTGCCAGTAGTATACTCACAGGGCGTACCGGGGAGCTGTTTTTT
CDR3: CASSILTGRTGELFF

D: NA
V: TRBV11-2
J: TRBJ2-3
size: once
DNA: TGTGCCAGCAGCCTCGGGGGACAGAAGACAGATACGCAGTATTTT
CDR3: CASSLGGQKTDTQYF

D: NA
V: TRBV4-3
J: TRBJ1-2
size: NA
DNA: TGCGCCAGCAGCCAAGAGGAGGGGCAGAGTGGCTACACCTTC
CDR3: CASSQEEGQSGYTF

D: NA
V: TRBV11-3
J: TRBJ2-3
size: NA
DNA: TGTGCCAGCAGCCCCGGGGTCACAGATACGCAGTATTTT
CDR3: CASSPGVTDTQYF

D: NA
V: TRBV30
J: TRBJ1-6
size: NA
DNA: TGTGCCTTAAGCGGTAAAGGAGGCAGGCCGAGCTCCTATAATTCACCCCTCCACTTT
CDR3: CALSGKGGRPSSYNSPLHF

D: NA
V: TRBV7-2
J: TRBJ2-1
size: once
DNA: TGTGCCAGCAGCTTATTCAGGGATGAGCAGTTCTTC
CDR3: CASSLFRDEQFF

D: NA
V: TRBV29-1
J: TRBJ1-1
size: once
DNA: TGCAGCTCTGTCTGGGGGAGGACTGAAGCTTTCTTT
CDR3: CSSVWGRTEAFF

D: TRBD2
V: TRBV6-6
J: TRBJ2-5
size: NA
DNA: TGTGCCAGCAGATCCATAGCGGGGGCGGTCCAAGAGACCCAGTACTTC
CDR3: CASRSIAGAVQETQYF

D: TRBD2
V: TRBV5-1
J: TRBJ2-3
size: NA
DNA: TGCGCCAGCAGCTTGTGGGGACTAGCGGGGGCCACCACAGATACGCAGTATTTT
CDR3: CASSLWGLAGATTDTQYF

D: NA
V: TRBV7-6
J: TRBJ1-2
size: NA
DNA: TGTGCCAGCAGCCCCCGGCAGGGTGGGTTTGGCTACACCTTC
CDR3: CASSPRQGGFGYTF

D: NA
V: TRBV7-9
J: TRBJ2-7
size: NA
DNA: TGTGCCAGCAGCTTAGCCCCGGTTGGTCGATTTGGGCAGTACTTC
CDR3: CASSLAPVGRFGQYF

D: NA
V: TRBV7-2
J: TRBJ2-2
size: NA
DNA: TGTGCCAGCAGCTTAACAAAGAAAACCGGGGAGCTGTTTTTT
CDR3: CASSLTKKTGELFF

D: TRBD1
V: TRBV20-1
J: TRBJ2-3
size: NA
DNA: TGTAGGGGACAGGGGGCAGATACGCAGTATTTT
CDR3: CRGQGADTQYF

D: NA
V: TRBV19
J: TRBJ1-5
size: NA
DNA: TGTGCCAGTAGTATAGCAGGGACACGTAGCAATCAGCCCCAGCATTTT
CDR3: CASSIAGTRSNQPQHF

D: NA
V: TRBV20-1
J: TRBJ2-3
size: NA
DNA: TGCAGTGCCCAAACTGGAGATACGCAGTATTTT
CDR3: CSAQTGDTQYF

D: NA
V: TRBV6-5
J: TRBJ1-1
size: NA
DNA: TGTGCCAGCGGGAATGGGGGGTCGGTGGGATTT
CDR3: CASGNGGSVGF

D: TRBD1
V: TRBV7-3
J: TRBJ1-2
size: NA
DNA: TGTGCCAGCAGCTTAGCCGGGACAGGGGCCCGTACGGGTGGCTACACCTTC
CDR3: CASSLAGTGARTGGYTF

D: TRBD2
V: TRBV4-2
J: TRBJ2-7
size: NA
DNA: TGTGCCAGCAGCCAAGATTTCAGCGGGAGTATCTACGAGCAGTACTTC
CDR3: CASSQDFSGSIYEQYF

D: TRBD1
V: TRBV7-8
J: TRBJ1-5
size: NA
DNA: TGTGCCAGCAGCTTGGGACAGGGGGCGGCTCAGCCCCAGCATTTT
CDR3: CASSLGQGAAQPQHF

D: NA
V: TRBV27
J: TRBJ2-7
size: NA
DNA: TGTGCCAGCAGTTTAGGCGCGGGACCTCCCTCCTACGAGCAGTACTTC
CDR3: CASSLGAGPPSYEQYF

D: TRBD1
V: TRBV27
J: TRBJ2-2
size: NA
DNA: TGTGCCAGCAGGTGGCAGGGGGCTGTCGCCGGGGAGCTGTTTTTT
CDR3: CASRWQGAVAGELFF

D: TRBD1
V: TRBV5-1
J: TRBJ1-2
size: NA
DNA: TGCGCCAGCAGCTTCCAGACGGGACAGGGTATAACTGGCTACACCTTC
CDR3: CASSFQTGQGITGYTF

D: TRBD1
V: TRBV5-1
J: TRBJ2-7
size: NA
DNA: TGCGCCAGCAGCTTCGGGACAGGGCTTATCTACGAGCAGTACTTC
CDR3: CASSFGTGLIYEQYF

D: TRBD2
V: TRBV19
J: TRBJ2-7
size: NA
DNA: TGTGCCAGTAGTTCCCCGGCTAGCGGGGGCTACGAGCAGTACTTC
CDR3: CASSSPASGGYEQYF

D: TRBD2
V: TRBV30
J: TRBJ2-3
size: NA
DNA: TGTGCCTGGAGTGTAAGAGGACTAGCGTTAGATACGCAGTATTTT
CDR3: CAWSVRGLALDTQYF

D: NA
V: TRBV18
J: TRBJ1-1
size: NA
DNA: TGTGCCAGCTCACCTCCGGGGTTTAGCATGAACACTGAAGCTTTCTTT
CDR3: CASSPPGFSMNTEAFF

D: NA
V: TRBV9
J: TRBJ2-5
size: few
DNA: TGTGCCAGCAGCTCTGATATGGGCTCAAAATCACCCCACGAAGAGACCCAGTACTTC
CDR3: CASSSDMGSKSPHEETQYF

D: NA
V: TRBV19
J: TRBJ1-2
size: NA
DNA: TGTGCCAGTAGGGAAACCGGGACCCGCCTCGGAGGGCTCTATGGCTACACCTTC
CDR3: CASRETGTRLGGLYGYTF

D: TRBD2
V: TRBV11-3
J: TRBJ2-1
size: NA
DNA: TGTGCCAGCAGCCTTACTAGCGACCCTATAGGGAATGAGCAGTTCTTC
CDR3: CASSLTSDPIGNEQFF

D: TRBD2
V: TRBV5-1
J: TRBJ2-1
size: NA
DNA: TGCGCCAGCAGCCATTGGGAGGGGTACAATGAGCAGTTCTTC
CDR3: CASSHWEGYNEQFF

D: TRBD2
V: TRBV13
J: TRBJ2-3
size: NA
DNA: TGTGCCAGCAGCCGCGAGGGACTAGCGGCCACAGATACGCAGTATTTT
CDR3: CASSREGLAATDTQYF

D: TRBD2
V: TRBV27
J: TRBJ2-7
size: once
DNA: TGTGCCAGCAGCCCTACTAGCGGCGGTTTCTACGAGCAGTACTTC
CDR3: CASSPTSGGFYEQYF

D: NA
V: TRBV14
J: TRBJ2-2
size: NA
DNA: TGTGCCAGCAGCCAGCTACAGGGCGGCGGGGAGCTGTTTTTT
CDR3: CASSQLQGGGELFF

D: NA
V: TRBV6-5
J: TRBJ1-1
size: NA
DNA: TGTGCCAGCAGACCCACAGGGAGAACTGAAGCTTTCTTT
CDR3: CASRPTGRTEAFF

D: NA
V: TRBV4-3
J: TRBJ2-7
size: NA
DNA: TGCGCCAGCAGCCATGGGCAGGGCTACGAGCAGTACTTC
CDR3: CASSHGQGYEQYF

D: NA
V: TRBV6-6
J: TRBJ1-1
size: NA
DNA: TGTGCCAGCATCAATCAGGCAGGGGAGGGCACTGAAGCTTTCTTT
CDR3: CASINQAGEGTEAFF

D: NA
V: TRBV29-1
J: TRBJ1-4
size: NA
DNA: TGCAGCGCAATGGGGATACCAAAGGGGAAGAGTAATGAAAAACTGTTTTTT
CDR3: CSAMGIPKGKSNEKLFF

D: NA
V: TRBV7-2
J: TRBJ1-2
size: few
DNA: TGTGCCAGCAGCTTAGGAGGAGTCTATGGCTACACCTTC
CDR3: CASSLGGVYGYTF

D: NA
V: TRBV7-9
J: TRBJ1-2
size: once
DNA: TGTGCCAGCAGCTCCCGGGGGACTGTTAACTATGGCTACACCTTC
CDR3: CASSSRGTVNYGYTF

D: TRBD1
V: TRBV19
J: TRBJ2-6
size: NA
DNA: TGTGCCAGTACCCCACCGGGACAGGCTGTCACTGGGGCCAACGTCCTGACTTTC
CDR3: CASTPPGQAVTGANVLTF

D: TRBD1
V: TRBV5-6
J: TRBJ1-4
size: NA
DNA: TGTGCCAGCACCCGATCGACAGGGCCCGGGGAAAAACTGTTTTTT
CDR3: CASTRSTGPGEKLFF